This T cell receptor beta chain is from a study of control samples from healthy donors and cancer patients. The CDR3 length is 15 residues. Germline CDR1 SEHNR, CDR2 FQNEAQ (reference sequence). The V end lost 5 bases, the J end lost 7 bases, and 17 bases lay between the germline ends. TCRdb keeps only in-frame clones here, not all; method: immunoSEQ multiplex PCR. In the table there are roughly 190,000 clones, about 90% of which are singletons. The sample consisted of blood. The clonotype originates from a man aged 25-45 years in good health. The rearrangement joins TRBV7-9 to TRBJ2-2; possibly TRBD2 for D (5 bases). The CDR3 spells CASSPQSGAGGELFF. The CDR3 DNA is TGTGCCAGCAGCCCCCAGTCCGGCGCGGGCGGGGAGCTGTTTTTT. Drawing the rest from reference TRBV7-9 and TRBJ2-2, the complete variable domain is DTGVSQNPRHKITKRGQNVTFRCDPISEHNRLYWYRQTLGQGPEFLTYFQNEAQLEKSRLLSDRFSAERPKGSFSTLEIQRTEQGDSAMYLCASSPQSGAGGELFFGEGSRLTVL.